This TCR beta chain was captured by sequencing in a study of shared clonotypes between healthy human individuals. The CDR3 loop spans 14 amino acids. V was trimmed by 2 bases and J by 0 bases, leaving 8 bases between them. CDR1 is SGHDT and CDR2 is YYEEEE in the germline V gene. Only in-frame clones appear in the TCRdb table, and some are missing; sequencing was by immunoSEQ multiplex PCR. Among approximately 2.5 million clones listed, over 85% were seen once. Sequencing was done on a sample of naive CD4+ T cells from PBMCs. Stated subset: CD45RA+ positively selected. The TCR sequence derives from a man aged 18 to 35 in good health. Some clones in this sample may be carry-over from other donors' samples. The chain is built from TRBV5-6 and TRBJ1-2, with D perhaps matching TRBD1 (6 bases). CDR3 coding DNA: TGTGCCAGCAGCTTACGGACAGCTAACTATGGCTACACCTTC. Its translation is CASSLRTANYGYTF.